The next 25 T cell receptor beta chains were all read from a single sample in a study of shared clonotypes between healthy human individuals. TCRdb's table, derived via immunoSEQ multiplex PCR, lists solely in-frame clones and lacks some. This table has 2 million to 2.5 million clones, less than 95% appearing once. The source material was naive CD4+ T cells from PBMCs. Specified subset: CD45RA+ positively selected. These receptors all stem from a man aged 18 to 29 in good health. Some clones in this sample may be carry-over from other donors' samples.

The rearrangement links TRBV4-1 to TRBJ2-5; 12 nucleotides align to TRBD2. This CDR3 contains 16 residues. Germline loops: CDR1 MGHRA, CDR2 YSYEKL. Trimming removed 3 bases from V and 5 bases from J; junction bases left unmatched: 7. The CDR3 DNA reads as TGCGCCAGCAGCCACGGACTAGCGGGGATAAAGGAGACCCAGTACTTC. Its protein is CASSHGLAGIKETQYF.

This clone was counted once. The V gene is TRBV5-1, the J gene TRBJ1-4; D is unresolved. The CDR3 consists of 15 residues. CDR1 and CDR2 from the germline V gene are SGHRS and YFSETQ. V gave up 4 bases and J gave up 5 bases, with 15 bases separating them. The CDR3 protein is CASSPLDGINEKLFF. The CDR3 region has the DNA TGCGCCAGCAGCCCCCTCGACGGTATCAATGAAAAACTGTTTTTT.

This clone has a handful of counts. The rearrangement links TRBV11-1 to TRBJ1-1, with D unresolved. Trimming left V 4 bases short and J 1 base short, with 7 bases between. CDR1 is SGHAT and CDR2 is FQDESV in the germline V gene (reference sequence). This CDR3 region has 13 residues. CDR3 bases: TGTGCCAGCAGCTCGCAGCAGAACACTGAAGCTTTCTTT. Amino acid sequence: CASSSQQNTEAFF. The full variable domain, in which reference TRBV11-1 and TRBJ1-1 provide the parts outside the CDR3, is EAEVAQSPRYKITEKSQAVAFWCDPISGHATLYWYRQILGQGPELLVQFQDESVVDDSQLPKDRFSAERLKGVDSTLKIQPAELGDSAMYLCASSSQQNTEAFFGQGTRLTVV.

The chain combines TRBV7-6 with TRBJ2-7, with 16 bases that match TRBD2. The germline CDR1 and CDR2 sequences are SGHVS and FNYEAQ. This CDR3 comprises 15 residues. J lost 7 bases, V lost 5 bases, and 5 bases had no gene match. This chain's CDR3 is CASSTGLAGGQEQYF. DNA of the CDR3: TGTGCCAGCAGCACGGGACTAGCGGGAGGGCAGGAGCAGTACTTC.

V and J are TRBV18 and TRBJ2-1; 9 nucleotides match TRBD2. The CDR3 is 16 residues long. J lost 7 bases, V lost 3 bases, and 10 bases had no gene match. The germline V gene has CDR1 KGHSH and CDR2 LQKENI. For the CDR3, the DNA is TGTGCCAGCTCACCCCCGGCGGGAGGGCGTGGGAATGAGCAGTTCTTC. This translates into CASSPPAGGRGNEQFF.

This clone was picked up one time. The rearrangement uses TRBV9 and TRBJ2-5; 7 nucleotides match TRBD2. The CDR3 is 13 residues long. In germline, CDR1 is SGDLS, CDR2 YYNGEE. V was pared by 3 bases and J by 7 bases, with 6 bases of the junction left unmatched. The CDR3 coding sequence is TGTGCCAGCAGCGCCCACACGGGGGGGACCCAGTACTTC. This codes for CASSAHTGGTQYF.

This clone was counted a few times. J is TRBJ2-7 and V is TRBV5-1; D gene unclear. Trimming took 4 bases from V and 3 from J, leaving 5 bases between them. The CDR3 length is 11 residues. CDR1 SGHRS and CDR2 YFSETQ come from the germline V gene. The CDR3: CASSGDYEQYF. CDR3 nucleotides: TGCGCCAGCAGCGGGGACTACGAGCAGTACTTC.

V and J are TRBV4-1 and TRBJ2-4; D could derive from TRBD1 or TRBD2 (5 bases each). The length of the CDR3 is 12 residues. Germline V lookup: CDR1 MGHRA, CDR2 YSYEKL. V lost 2 bases, J lost 12 bases, and 11 bases lay in between. The CDR3 DNA sequence: TGCGCCAGCAGCCAATTCATGGGGACTCAGTACTTC. Encoded protein: CASSQFMGTQYF.

V and J are TRBV2 and TRBJ2-7, with 9 bases identical to TRBD1. The CDR3 runs to 15 residues. The germline V gene has CDR1 SNHLY and CDR2 FYNNEI. V was pared by 6 bases and J by 1 base, with 7 bases of the junction left unmatched. CDR3 in amino acids: CASRFTGTGSYEQYF. The CDR3 nucleotides read TGTGCCAGCAGATTTACCGGGACAGGGTCCTACGAGCAGTACTTC.

Regarding this clone: The sample holds other DNA sequences that translate to the same CDR3. V usage is TRBV28 and J usage is TRBJ1-5; D gene uncertain. CDR3 length equals 12 residues. The V end was cut by 2 bases, the J end by 7 bases, with 6 bases between. Germline V gene data show CDR1 as MDHEN and CDR2 as SYDVKM. The CDR3 nucleotides are TGTGCCAGCAGTTTAGTTGGGCAGCCCCAGCATTTT. Residues: CASSLVGQPQHF. Looking up the rest from reference TRBV28 and TRBJ1-5 gives the full variable domain: DVKVTQSSRYLVKRTGEKVFLECVQDMDHENMFWYRQDPGLGLRLIYFSYDVKMKEKGDIPEGYSVSREKKERFSLILESASTNQTSMYLCASSLVGQPQHFGDGTRLSIL.

In regard to this clone: This sample includes further DNA sequences coding for the same CDR3. The gene calls are TRBV19 and TRBJ1-5; D gene uncertain. The V gene's germline CDR1 is LNHDA and CDR2 SQIVND (reference sequence). The CDR3 is made up of 13 amino acids. V shed 0 bases and J shed 4 bases, with 4 bases lying between them. The CDR3 region has the DNA TGTGCCAGTAGTATAGAAGGGAATCAGCCCCAGCATTTT. Its translation: CASSIEGNQPQHF.

The chain carries TRBV9 and TRBJ1-2; 8 bases fit TRBD1. The germline CDR1 and CDR2 sequences are SGDLS and YYNGEE. The CDR3 consists of 16 residues. Trimming took 3 bases from V and 7 from J; bases not matched to a gene: 14. The CDR3 spells CASSGDRYGRDGGYTF. CDR3 nucleotides: TGTGCCAGCAGCGGGGACAGGTACGGGAGGGATGGTGGCTACACCTTC.

The genes are TRBV19 and TRBJ2-5; 7 bases map to TRBD1. V trimming: 4 bases; J trimming: 5 bases; junction bases outside the gene matches: 4. The germline V gene has CDR1 LNHDA and CDR2 SQIVND (reference sequence). This CDR3 comprises 13 residues. CDR3 nucleotides: TGTGCCAGTAGTAAGACAGGGTTGGAGACCCAGTACTTC. Amino acid sequence: CASSKTGLETQYF.

The chain joins TRBV4-1 to TRBJ2-3, with D uncertain. The V end lost 2 bases, the J end lost 2 bases, and 8 bases lay between the germline ends. The CDR3 extends over 14 amino acids. Germline values: CDR1 MGHRA, CDR2 YSYEKL. CDR3 residues: CASSQLDPTDTQYF. The CDR3 coding sequence is TGCGCCAGCAGCCAATTAGACCCCACAGATACGCAGTATTTT.

The chain combines TRBV6-4 with TRBJ2-3; the D gene is possibly TRBD2 (5 bases). Trimming left V 0 bases short and J 6 bases short, with 19 bases between. CDR1 and CDR2 (germline): MRHNA, SNTAGT. There are 17 residues in the CDR3. CDR3 loop: CASSDSGLALSIDTQYF. CDR3 in DNA: TGTGCCAGCAGTGACTCAGGGCTAGCCTTGTCAATCGATACGCAGTATTTT.

As regards this clone: This CDR3 is also generated by other DNA sequences in the sample. J is TRBJ1-1 and V is TRBV6-5; D perhaps matches TRBD1 (6 bases). This CDR3 comprises 14 residues. Germline CDR1 reads MNHEY; CDR2 reads SVGAGI. The V and J ends lost 6 bases and 1 base respectively, with 12 bases between them. The CDR3 protein is CASSRGVGNTEAFF. CDR3 in DNA: TGTGCCAGCAGCAGGGGAGTGGGGAACACTGAAGCTTTCTTT.

The J gene is TRBJ1-2, the V gene TRBV6-5; perhaps TRBD1 as D (6 bases). The V end was cut by 4 bases, the J end by 6 bases, with 15 bases between. This CDR3 contains 14 residues. CDR1 is MNHEY, CDR2 SVGAGI, per germline. The DNA for the CDR3 is TGTGCCAGCAGTTCTCCAAGGGGGGGCCATGGCTACACCTTC. It translates to CASSSPRGGHGYTF.

This clone has only one observation. The rearrangement uses TRBV15 and TRBJ2-5, with D maybe TRBD2 (6 bases). Per germline, CDR1 LNHNV and CDR2 YYDKDF (reference sequence). Trimming stripped 1 base from V and 4 bases from J, with 13 bases between. The CDR3 is 15 residues long. As DNA, the CDR3 is TGTGCCACCAGCAGAGGCGTCGGAGGGATAGAGACCCAGTACTTC. This encodes CATSRGVGGIETQYF.

The rearrangement joins TRBV19 to TRBJ1-2; D is perhaps TRBD1 (5 bases). Trimming cost V 0 bases and J 0 bases, with 11 bases left between them. This CDR3 is 16 amino acids long. From germline, CDR1 is LNHDA and CDR2 SQIVND (reference sequence). The CDR3 sequence: CASSIERGSANYGYTF. The DNA of the CDR3 is TGTGCCAGTAGTATAGAAAGGGGATCAGCTAACTATGGCTACACCTTC.

This clone was recorded once. The CDR3 DNA reads TGTGCCATCAGCGAGAGGGACAGCAATCAGCCCCAGCATTTT. Translation gives CAISERDSNQPQHF. The chain is built from TRBV10-3 and TRBJ1-5; TRBD1 might be the D (5 bases). The germline V gene has CDR1 ENHRY and CDR2 SYGVKD. The CDR3 spans 14 residues. With 6 bases removed from V and 1 base from J, the gap between germline ends came to 10 bases.

The chain combines TRBV4-2 with TRBJ2-3, with 13 nucleotides matching TRBD2. The CDR3 is 19 residues long. The V segment lost 4 bases and the J segment 4 bases; nucleotides outside the gene matches: 14. In germline, CDR1 is LGHNA, CDR2 YNFKEQ. The CDR3 DNA reads as TGTGCCAGCAGCCCCCGTCCCGGGACTAGCGGGAAGGCCGCAGATACGCAGTATTTT. This encodes CASSPRPGTSGKAADTQYF.

This clone was seen once. The V call is TRBV30, the J call TRBJ1-6; the D is unclear. From germline, CDR1 is GTSNPN and CDR2 SVGIG (reference sequence). The CDR3 spans 19 residues. V was shortened by 3 bases and J by 4 bases, with 25 bases between the two germline ends. The CDR3 loop is CAWSASRSYLPNYNSPLHF. CDR3 DNA: TGTGCCTGGAGCGCAAGTAGATCCTACCTTCCAAATTATAATTCACCCCTCCACTTT.

As regards this clone: Additional DNA sequences in this sample encode the identical CDR3. The V gene is TRBV6-1, the J gene TRBJ1-5, with D maybe TRBD1 (5 bases). Germline assignment: CDR1 MNHNS and CDR2 SASEGT. The CDR3 totals 13 residues. Deletions cut 1 base from V and 5 bases from J, with 6 bases between. The CDR3 DNA reads TGTGCCAGCAGTGAAGTCAGGGATCAGCCCCAGCATTTT. Protein: CASSEVRDQPQHF.

This clone was counted once. This chain links TRBV6-6 with TRBJ2-1; unclear D gene. This CDR3 contains 13 residues. The germline V gene encodes CDR1 MNHNY and CDR2 SVGAGI (reference sequence). V lost 4 bases and J lost 1, with 5 bases in between. The CDR3 coding sequence is TGTGCCAGCAGTTCCGTTTCCTACAATGAGCAGTTCTTC. Its translation: CASSSVSYNEQFF.

This chain links TRBV27 with TRBJ2-1, with 12 bases fitting TRBD2. This CDR3 region has 18 residues. CDR1 is MNHEY and CDR2 is SMNVEV in the germline V gene (reference sequence). With 3 bases clipped from V and 2 bases from J, the junction kept 8 bases outside the gene matches. In nucleotides, the CDR3 is TGTGCCAGCAGTTTTCCTAGCGGGAGGGCTAGGGCCTACAATGAGCAGTTCTTC. It encodes CASSFPSGRARAYNEQFF.